The 24 T cell receptor beta chains given below trace back to one sample, sequenced in a study of post-analysis software for immune sequencing data. The study's findings and limits: Patients had higher frequencies than controls of four to six TRBV segments, including TRBV5-6, TRBV5-1 and TRBV20-1.

These TCRs are of unknown antigen specificity. The TCR beta cDNA libraries carried unique molecular identifiers. TCRdb analysed the PCR reads with MiXCR anew, one entry per CDR3 protein. This table holds 700,000 to 800,000 distinct CDR3 sequences, 25% to 30% found once. The sample consisted of blood. Source of these receptors: a girl aged 5-17 years with multiple sclerosis.

The V gene is TRBV29-1, the J gene TRBJ2-5; D is possibly TRBD1 (6 bases). The end of the DNA aligns better with TRBJ2-7, so the J call may be wrong. The CDR3 sequence is 12 residues long. Germline V lookup: CDR1 SQVTM, CDR2 ANQGSEA. The CDR3, as DNA: TGCAGCGTCAGACACAGGGCCGACGAGCAGTACTTC. Translating gives CSVRHRADEQYF.

The chain is built from TRBV5-1 and TRBJ1-1; D gene uncertain. CDR3 length: 14 amino acids. V lost 4 bases, J lost 0 bases, and 10 bases lay in between. CDR1 is SGHRS and CDR2 is YFSETQ in the germline V gene. CDR3 bases: TGCGCCAGCAGCCTGGAGATTATGAACACTGAAGCTTTCTTT. Encoded protein: CASSLEIMNTEAFF.

With respect to this clonotype: The conserved final phenylalanine or tryptophan is absent from the CDR3, which likely points to a read error. The chain uses TRBV29-1 and TRBJ2-7; no clear D. Judging by the DNA end, TRBJ2-5 fits better; the J call may be wrong. Germline V gene data show CDR1 as SQVTM and CDR2 as ANQGSEA. The CDR3 consists of 11 residues. The CDR3 coding sequence is TGCAGCGTTGAGGCCTTGGAGACCCAGTACTTG. Translating gives CSVEALETQYL.

The chain has TRBV20-1 and TRBJ2-3; 9 bases map to TRBD2. Germline-derived CDR1 and CDR2 are DFQATT and SNEGSKA (reference sequence). This CDR3 contains 12 residues. After removal of 7 bases from V and 14 bases from J, the junction contained 13 bases not matched to a gene. CDR3 DNA: TGCAGTGGTAGCGGGGGCCCCTGGGTATCGTATTTT. Its protein product is CSGSGGPWVSYF.

The chain carries TRBV7-2 and TRBJ1-5; D uncertain. V was clipped by 1 base and J by 3 bases, with 4 bases between them. The germline V gene has CDR1 SGHTA and CDR2 FQGNSA. This CDR3 has 13 amino acids. The CDR3, as DNA: TGTGCCAGCAGCTTAGAGGACAATCAGCCCCAGCATTTT. Its protein product is CASSLEDNQPQHF. Combining the CDR3 with reference TRBV7-2 and TRBJ1-5 gives the whole variable domain GAGVSQSPSNKVTEKGKDVELRCDPISGHTALYWYRQSLGQGLEFLIYFQGNSAPDKSGLPSDRFSAERTGGSVSTLTIQRTQQEDSAVYLCASSLEDNQPQHFGDGTRLSIL.

This clonotype was seen ten or more times. The rearrangement joins TRBV4-3 to TRBJ2-6; D is unresolved. The CDR3 sequence is 14 residues long. V shed 0 bases and J shed 2 bases, with 2 bases lying between them. Germline V gene lookup returns CDR1 LGHNA and CDR2 YSLEER. Here the CDR3 reads CASSQETGANVLTF. The CDR3 DNA follows: TGCGCCAGCAGCCAAGAAACTGGGGCCAACGTCCTGACTTTC.

The J gene is TRBJ2-1, the V gene TRBV27; maybe TRBD2 (5 bases). The CDR3 totals 13 residues. Germline CDR1 is MNHEY and CDR2 is SMNVEV (reference sequence). Trimming shortened V by 5 bases and J by 8 bases, and 13 bases separated the two germline ends. In DNA form, the CDR3 reads TGTGCCAGCAGTCTAGTGCTAGCAGATGAGCAGTTCTTC. It is translated as CASSLVLADEQFF.

This clonotype has just a few counts. The chain joins TRBV25-1 to TRBJ2-1; 12 bases map to TRBD2. V was pared by 6 bases and J by 7 bases, with 10 bases of the junction left unmatched. This CDR3 contains 16 residues. Germline CDR1 is MGHDK and CDR2 is SYGVNS. The DNA of the CDR3 is TGTGCCAGCAGCCGGACTAGCGGGAACTCCCCTAATGAGCAGTTCTTC. As protein: CASSRTSGNSPNEQFF. Using reference TRBV25-1 and TRBJ2-1 for the parts outside the CDR3, the full variable domain is EADIYQTPRYLVIGTGKKITLECSQTMGHDKMYWYQQDPGMELHLIHYSYGVNSTEKGDLSSESTVSRIRTEHFPLTLESARPSHTSQYLCASSRTSGNSPNEQFFGPGTRLTVL.

As to this clonotype: The CDR3 ends on some other residue instead of the conserved phenylalanine or tryptophan, so this is likely a read error. The V call is TRBV7-2, the J call TRBJ2-1; D remains unclear. The CDR3 totals 11 residues. The V and J ends lost 5 bases and 3 bases respectively, with 2 bases between them. Germline assignment: CDR1 SGHTA and CDR2 FQGNSA. CDR3 amino acids: CASSDYNEQFC. The CDR3 bases are TGTGCCAGCAGCGACTACAATGAGCAGTTCTGC.

The V call is TRBV24-1, the J call TRBJ2-1, with D perhaps matching TRBD2 (6 bases). Looked up from germline, CDR1 is KGHDR and CDR2 is SFDVKD. V was trimmed by 6 bases and J by 8 bases, leaving 25 bases between them. The CDR3 contains 17 residues. The CDR3, as DNA: TGTGCCACCAGTCGGTGGAACGGTCCGGGAGTCAGCGATGAGCAGTTCTTC. It specifies CATSRWNGPGVSDEQFF.

V is TRBV6-1 and J is TRBJ2-3; D is perhaps TRBD1 or TRBD2 (6 bases each). The germline gives CDR1 MNHNS, CDR2 SASEGT. The CDR3 extends over 16 amino acids. Trimming stripped 4 bases from V and 3 bases from J, with 17 bases between. CDR3 bases: TGTGCCAGCAGTGCCTTGGGGGGCTTGGGAACAGATACGCAGTATTTT. Translation: CASSALGGLGTDTQYF.

The chain recombines TRBV5-1 with TRBJ1-5, with unresolved D. The V gene lost 5 bases and the J gene lost 0 bases, with 6 bases spanning the gap. This CDR3 has 13 residues. Looked up from germline, CDR1 is SGHRS and CDR2 is YFSETQ. CDR3 loop: CASREHSNQPQHF. The CDR3 bases are TGCGCCAGCAGGGAGCATAGCAATCAGCCCCAGCATTTT. The full variable domain, in which reference TRBV5-1 and TRBJ1-5 provide the parts outside the CDR3, is KAGVTQTPRYLIKTRGQQVTLSCSPISGHRSVSWYQQTPGQGLQFLFEYFSETQRNKGNFPGRFSGRQFSNSRSEMNVSTLELGDSALYLCASREHSNQPQHFGDGTRLSIL.

V gene TRBV28 combines with J gene TRBJ2-1; D remains ambiguous. The CDR3 is 14 residues long. Trimming removed 4 bases from V and 10 bases from J, with 17 bases in between. In germline, CDR1 is MDHEN, CDR2 SYDVKM. CDR3 sequence (DNA): TGTGCCAGCAGTTGCAGCGACCAAACCTACGAGCAGTTCTTC. Its protein product is CASSCSDQTYEQFF.

The sample holds a few counts of this clonotype. This chain connects TRBV2 to TRBJ1-6; D unresolved. The CDR3 covers 15 residues. V lost 1 base and J lost 9, with 13 bases in between. The germline gives CDR1 SNHLY, CDR2 FYNNEI. CDR3 in DNA: TGTGCCAGCAGTGAAGAACACCCTCTAAGTTCACCCCTCCACTTT. Its translation is CASSEEHPLSSPLHF.

This clonotype came up a few times. This rearrangement joins TRBV4-3 to TRBJ2-3; TRBD2 agrees at 7 bases. The CDR3 is 17 residues long. The trim removed 1 base at V and 3 bases at J, leaving 10 bases unmatched. The germline V gene has CDR1 LGHNA and CDR2 YSLEER. CDR3 region: CASSQATGGSGTDTQYF. Here the CDR3 DNA reads TGCGCCAGCAGCCAAGCAACGGGCGGGAGTGGTACAGATACGCAGTATTTT.

V and J are TRBV7-7 and TRBJ2-7, with 7 bases lining up with TRBD1. Germline values: CDR1 SSHAT, CDR2 FNYEAQ (reference sequence). V shed 5 bases and J 5 bases; nucleotides not matched to a gene: 6. CDR3 size: 13 residues. In DNA, the CDR3 is TGTGCCAGCAGCGCCACAGGGGTCGACGAGCAGTACTTC. This gives the protein CASSATGVDEQYF.

This clonotype has a handful of counts. The chain uses TRBV20-1 and TRBJ2-7; 8 bases match TRBD1. Losses at the gene ends were 3 bases for V and 7 bases for J; bases not matched to a gene: 14. This CDR3 has 15 amino acids. Germline lookup yields CDR1 DFQATT and CDR2 SNEGSKA (reference sequence). Here the CDR3 reads CSARGDRPSQLEQYF. CDR3 coding DNA: TGCAGTGCTAGGGGGGACAGGCCATCCCAATTGGAGCAGTACTTC.

The chain carries TRBV18 and TRBJ1-4; possibly TRBD1 for D (6 bases). The V gene's germline CDR1 is KGHSH and CDR2 LQKENI. Trimming pared 2 bases from V and 8 bases from J, leaving 12 bases between. The CDR3 runs 14 residues. DNA for the CDR3: TGTGCCAGCTCACCATACAGGGAAGGCGAAAAACTGTTTTTT. It encodes CASSPYREGEKLFF.

The chain recombines TRBV5-1 with TRBJ2-5, with a weak D call TRBD2 (5 bases). V lost 0 bases to trimming and J lost 5 bases, with 23 bases between them. This CDR3 comprises 18 residues. The germline CDR1 and CDR2 sequences are SGHRS and YFSETQ. CDR3 amino acids: CASSLAGLATQTGETQYF. DNA of the CDR3: TGCGCCAGCAGCTTGGCCGGGCTAGCTACCCAAACCGGGGAGACCCAGTACTTC.

The J gene is TRBJ2-7, the V gene TRBV14; D perhaps matches TRBD2 (6 bases). This CDR3 comprises 15 residues. Trimming stripped 6 bases from V and 0 bases from J, with 15 bases between. Germline lookup yields CDR1 SGHDN and CDR2 FVKESK. CDR3 DNA sequence: TGTGCCAGCAGATCGTCTGCGGGGAGCTCCTACGAGCAGTACTTC. The encoded protein is CASRSSAGSSYEQYF. Variable domain in full (rest from reference TRBV14 and TRBJ2-7): EAGVTQFPSHSVIEKGQTVTLRCDPISGHDNLYWYRRVMGKEIKFLLHFVKESKQDESGMPNNRFLAERTGGTYSTLKVQPAELEDSGVYFCASRSSAGSSYEQYFGPGTRLTVT.

The table lists this clonotype with a few counts. The J gene is TRBJ2-7, the V gene TRBV20-1; D may be TRBD1 (6 bases). Deletions cut 6 bases from V and 0 bases from J, with 12 bases between. The CDR3 is made up of 13 amino acids. From germline, CDR1 is DFQATT and CDR2 SNEGSKA (reference sequence). The CDR3 DNA reads as TGCAGTGCACAGACAGGCCTCTCCTACGAGCAGTACTTC. Its translation: CSAQTGLSYEQYF.

This clonotype was seen a handful of times. The genes are TRBV29-1 and TRBJ2-4; D gene uncertain. The end of the DNA fits TRBJ2-7 better, so the J call may be wrong. The CDR3 contains 13 residues. Germline CDR1 is SQVTM and CDR2 is ANQGSEA. The DNA for the CDR3 is TGCAGCGTTGTATTCGCACCTTCCTACGAGCAGTACTTC. Translated, it gives CSVVFAPSYEQYF.

The V gene is TRBV6-2 or TRBV6-3, the J gene TRBJ2-7; D is possibly TRBD1 (6 bases). Trimming took 6 bases from V and 2 from J, leaving 17 bases between them. The germline CDR1 and CDR2 sequences are MNHEY and SVGEGT. The CDR3 is 15 amino acids. Here the CDR3 DNA reads TGTGCCAGCAGCCAGGGGCAGGGGAGACCCTACGAGCAGTACTTC. Translation: CASSQGQGRPYEQYF.

The V and J genes are TRBV7-2 and TRBJ2-1; either TRBD1 or TRBD2 may supply D (6 bases each). Trimming pared 4 bases from V and 7 bases from J, leaving 17 bases between. The length of the CDR3 is 15 residues. Germline assignment: CDR1 SGHTA and CDR2 FQGNSA. The CDR3 nucleotides read TGTGCCAGCAGCTCGCAAGGGGGGATCGGAAATGAGCAGTTCTTC. Protein sequence: CASSSQGGIGNEQFF.